The 27 T cell receptor beta chains below come from one sample, sequenced in a study of blood T cell repertoires in COVID-19. TCRdb keeps only in-frame clones here, not all; method: immunoSEQ multiplex PCR. The sample carries 200,000 to 250,000 clones, around 80% recorded once. Sample: peripheral blood. These receptors all come from a woman between 65 and 79 years old with acute or convalescent COVID-19.

This clone occurred many times. The genes are TRBV10-2 and TRBJ2-5; 8 bases match TRBD1. CDR1 WSHSY and CDR2 SAAADI come from the germline V gene. V lost 4 bases and J lost 4; bases outside the gene matches: 5. The CDR3 totals 14 residues. CDR3 coding DNA: TGCGCCAGCAGTGCCAGGGGGCAGGTAGAGACCCAGTACTTC. The encoded protein is CASSARGQVETQYF.

V gene TRBV2 combines with J gene TRBJ1-1, with D uncertain. The germline V gene has CDR1 SNHLY and CDR2 FYNNEI. The CDR3 length is 14 residues. V was shortened by 4 bases and J by 4 bases, with 13 bases between the two germline ends. In nucleotides, the CDR3 is TGTGCCAGCAGTGGTGTTCGGGCGGGCACTGAAGCTTTCTTT. Translation: CASSGVRAGTEAFF.

The rearrangement uses TRBV6-5 and TRBJ2-7, with 9 bases aligning to TRBD2. This CDR3 spans 15 amino acids. J was trimmed by 4 bases and V by 2 bases; bases with no gene match: 6. Germline values: CDR1 MNHEY, CDR2 SVGAGI. The CDR3 protein is CASSYKPSGDYEQYF. The CDR3 DNA is TGTGCCAGCAGTTACAAACCTAGCGGGGATTACGAGCAGTACTTC.

This chain joins TRBV28 and TRBJ2-2, with D perhaps TRBD2 (5 bases). The germline V and J ends were trimmed by 5 bases and 5 bases, with 15 bases remaining between them. The CDR3 has 15 residues. Germline V gives CDR1 MDHEN, CDR2 SYDVKM. This CDR3 reads CASSAPVPGTGELFF. The CDR3 nucleotides read TGTGCCAGCAGTGCACCGGTCCCGGGAACCGGGGAGCTGTTTTTT. Complete variable domain (other parts from reference TRBV28 and TRBJ2-2): DVKVTQSSRYLVKRTGEKVFLECVQDMDHENMFWYRQDPGLGLRLIYFSYDVKMKEKGDIPEGYSVSREKKERFSLILESASTNQTSMYLCASSAPVPGTGELFFGEGSRLTVL.

V and J are TRBV5-1 and TRBJ2-7, with 7 positions matching TRBD1. The germline CDR1 and CDR2 sequences are SGHRS and YFSETQ. The V and J ends lost 4 bases and 2 bases, in that order; junction bases with no gene match: 6. This CDR3 comprises 14 residues. The CDR3 nucleotides are TGCGCCAGCAGCCCCCGACAGGGACCCTACGAGCAGTACTTC. Translating it yields CASSPRQGPYEQYF.

The chain links TRBV5-1 to TRBJ2-7, with 10 nucleotides matching TRBD1. Germline V gives CDR1 SGHRS, CDR2 YFSETQ. The ends lost 5 bases at V and 6 bases at J; junction bases unmatched: 11. The CDR3 runs to 15 residues. The CDR3 reads CASSPGTGVPGEQYF. The CDR3 DNA is TGCGCCAGCAGTCCCGGGACAGGGGTACCGGGCGAGCAGTACTTC.

This clone showed up just a few times. The gene calls are TRBV10-3 and TRBJ2-2; D possibly corresponds to TRBD2 (5 bases). Per the germline V gene, CDR1 is ENHRY and CDR2 is SYGVKD. CDR3 length: 12 amino acids. V was cut by 4 bases and J by 5 bases, with 5 bases left in between. CDR3 DNA: TGTGCCATCAGTGGGACTACCGGGGAGCTGTTTTTT. It specifies CAISGTTGELFF.

The chain is built from TRBV7-6 and TRBJ2-2; 8 nucleotides match TRBD1. Germline assignment: CDR1 SGHVS and CDR2 FNYEAQ. The CDR3 contains 16 residues. Trimming removed 5 bases from V and 4 bases from J; junction bases left unmatched: 9. CDR3 sequence reads: CASSQETGVSTGELFF. The CDR3 nucleotides are TGTGCCAGCAGCCAAGAGACAGGGGTCAGCACCGGGGAGCTGTTTTTT.

The chain couples TRBV5-1 to TRBJ2-3; D is unclear. CDR1 and CDR2 from the germline V gene are SGHRS and YFSETQ. This CDR3 comprises 13 residues. V was trimmed by 5 bases and J by 4 bases, leaving 11 bases between them. The DNA of the CDR3 is TGCGCCAGCAGTTATGACGGGTCAGATACGCAGTATTTT. This gives the protein CASSYDGSDTQYF. Looking up the rest from reference TRBV5-1 and TRBJ2-3 gives the full variable domain: KAGVTQTPRYLIKTRGQQVTLSCSPISGHRSVSWYQQTPGQGLQFLFEYFSETQRNKGNFPGRFSGRQFSNSRSEMNVSTLELGDSALYLCASSYDGSDTQYFGPGTRLTVL.

The chain combines TRBV5-6 with TRBJ2-3; 8 nucleotides match TRBD2. Per the germline V gene, CDR1 is SGHDT and CDR2 is YYEEEE. There are 15 residues in the CDR3. The V segment lost 4 bases and the J segment 8 bases; nucleotides outside the gene matches: 12. This CDR3 is CASSLATSDSPTQYF. In DNA, the CDR3 is TGTGCCAGCAGCCTGGCGACTAGCGACTCCCCTACGCAGTATTTT.

The chain is built from TRBV5-1 and TRBJ2-3; 8 bases are shared with TRBD2. The germline CDR1 and CDR2 sequences are SGHRS and YFSETQ. The CDR3 length is 18 residues. Germline trimming cut 4 bases from V and 0 bases from J; bases unmatched to any gene: 13. For the CDR3, the DNA is TGCGCCAGCAGCCCCTACCCGCTTAGCGGGGCTAGCACAGATACGCAGTATTTT. Amino acid sequence: CASSPYPLSGASTDTQYF. The entire variable domain, with the rest obtained from reference TRBV5-1 and TRBJ2-3, is as follows: KAGVTQTPRYLIKTRGQQVTLSCSPISGHRSVSWYQQTPGQGLQFLFEYFSETQRNKGNFPGRFSGRQFSNSRSEMNVSTLELGDSALYLCASSPYPLSGASTDTQYFGPGTRLTVL.

The genes are TRBV5-1 and TRBJ2-3; D may be TRBD1 (7 bases). This CDR3 has 14 residues. Germline V gives CDR1 SGHRS, CDR2 YFSETQ. V lost 4 bases to trimming and J lost 5 bases, with 14 bases between them. The CDR3 coding sequence is TGCGCCAGCAGCCGCGGGGACAGCCAAGATACGCAGTATTTT. Residues: CASSRGDSQDTQYF. The whole variable domain, filled in from reference TRBV5-1 and TRBJ2-3, reads KAGVTQTPRYLIKTRGQQVTLSCSPISGHRSVSWYQQTPGQGLQFLFEYFSETQRNKGNFPGRFSGRQFSNSRSEMNVSTLELGDSALYLCASSRGDSQDTQYFGPGTRLTVL.

The rearrangement joins TRBV2 to TRBJ2-3, with D possibly being TRBD2 (6 bases). The V and J ends lost 6 bases and 2 bases respectively, with 18 bases between them. There are 16 residues in the CDR3. CDR1 and CDR2 from the germline V gene are SNHLY and FYNNEI. DNA of the CDR3: TGTGCCAGCAGCTTAGCGGACCCACGCCTCACAGATACGCAGTATTTT. Encoded protein: CASSLADPRLTDTQYF.

The chain employs TRBV25-1 and TRBJ1-2; tentative D call: TRBD1 (5 bases). Between the trimmed V and J ends, which lost 4 bases and 7 bases, there was a span of 10 bases. This CDR3 spans 12 amino acids. Germline V gene sequence: CDR1 MGHDK, CDR2 SYGVNS. CDR3 amino acids: CASSAGYGGYTF. The CDR3 DNA sequence: TGTGCCAGCAGTGCAGGGTACGGTGGCTACACCTTC.

The chain recombines TRBV7-2 with TRBJ2-6, with D maybe TRBD1 (6 bases). Germline assignment: CDR1 SGHTA and CDR2 FQGNSA. The CDR3 covers 17 residues. Trimming took 0 bases from V and 0 from J, leaving 9 bases between them. The DNA of the CDR3 is TGTGCCAGCAGCTTAGCAGGACAGACCTCTGGGGCCAACGTCCTGACTTTC. It codes for CASSLAGQTSGANVLTF.

V gene TRBV30 combines with J gene TRBJ2-5, with a possible D match to TRBD1 (5 bases). The CDR3 extends over 13 amino acids. Germline values: CDR1 GTSNPN, CDR2 SVGIG (reference sequence). The V end was cut by 3 bases, the J end by 2 bases, with 10 bases between. CDR3 amino acids: CAWSRQLQETQYF. The CDR3 nucleotides read TGTGCCTGGAGCCGACAGTTACAAGAGACCCAGTACTTC.

The chain couples TRBV7-8 to TRBJ2-1, with TRBD2 as a possible D gene (7 bases). Looked up from germline, CDR1 is SGHVS and CDR2 is FQNEAQ. V lost 2 bases and J lost 2, with 16 bases in between. The CDR3 is made up of 17 amino acids. CDR3 in amino acids: CASSLLGGGGTYNEQFF. CDR3 nucleotide sequence: TGTGCCAGCAGCTTATTAGGAGGGGGGGGGACCTACAATGAGCAGTTCTTC.

The chain combines TRBV12-5 with TRBJ2-5; 9 bases match TRBD2. CDR3 length equals 15 residues. Trimming removed 6 bases from V and 3 bases from J; junction bases left unmatched: 8. Germline CDR1 is LGHNT and CDR2 is FRNRAP. CDR3 DNA sequence: TGTGCTAGTGGCCCTGGGCGGGGGGGTGAAGAGACCCAGTACTTC. Translation gives CASGPGRGGEETQYF.

This clone was counted a few times. The chain is built from TRBV3-1 (or the pseudogene TRBV3-2) and TRBJ1-4, with 7 bases lining up with TRBD1. The CDR3 extends over 12 amino acids. V was clipped by 3 bases and J by 14 bases; unmatched bases: 6. Germline CDR1 is LGHDT and CDR2 is YNNKEL (reference sequence). The CDR3 protein is CASSHRTGPLFF. The DNA of the CDR3 is TGTGCCAGCAGCCACCGGACAGGTCCCCTGTTTTTT.

The chain has TRBV5-1 and TRBJ1-2; D is perhaps TRBD1 (5 bases). V dropped 5 bases and J dropped 5 bases, with 19 bases sitting between them. CDR3 size: 15 residues. Germline V gene lookup returns CDR1 SGHRS and CDR2 YFSETQ. The chain's CDR3 is CASRRSSGSEYGYTF. The CDR3 DNA is TGCGCCAGCAGACGAAGCTCAGGGTCGGAATATGGCTACACCTTC.

This clone was counted once. CDR3 protein: CATAATGGNTGELFF. CDR3 nucleotides: TGTGCCACTGCAGCGACAGGGGGCAACACCGGGGAGCTGTTTTTT. The chain combines TRBV24-1 with TRBJ2-2; 10 bases line up with TRBD1. The length of the CDR3 is 15 residues. After removal of 10 bases from V and 2 bases from J, the junction contained 6 bases not matched to a gene. The germline V gene has CDR1 KGHDR and CDR2 SFDVKD.

CDR3: CASSRKSSGNNEQFF. In nucleotides, the CDR3 is TGTGCCAGCAGTCGGAAGAGTAGCGGGAACAATGAGCAGTTCTTC. This chain joins TRBV7-2 and TRBJ2-1, with 8 bases aligning to TRBD2. There are 15 residues in the CDR3. CDR1 SGHTA and CDR2 FQGNSA come from the germline V gene. J gave up 5 bases and V 6 bases, and 9 bases lay outside the gene matches.

The chain combines TRBV11-2 with TRBJ2-2; 8 nucleotides line up with TRBD2. The J segment lost 5 bases and the V segment lost 3 bases, leaving 5 bases of the junction unmatched. This CDR3 is built from 15 residues. Germline lookup yields CDR1 SGHAT and CDR2 FQNNGV. CDR3 amino acids: CASSFGGGLTGELFF. CDR3 bases: TGTGCCAGCAGCTTCGGGGGGGGCTTGACCGGGGAGCTGTTTTTT.

V usage is TRBV3-1 (or the pseudogene TRBV3-2) and J usage is TRBJ1-6; 7 nucleotides align to TRBD1. The CDR3 has 15 residues. CDR1 and CDR2 (germline): LGHDT, YNNKEL (reference sequence). Unmatched junction bases numbered 7, after V lost 1 base and J lost 10 bases. The CDR3 bases are TGTGCCAGCAGCCAAGGAAGGGGGCTCAACTCACCCCTCCACTTT. This translates into CASSQGRGLNSPLHF.

Comments on this clone: As the CDR3 is not closed by the conserved phenylalanine or tryptophan, this likely results from a read error. The DNA is left out, because the CDR3 cannot be placed on it with certainty; the CDR3 is given as TCRdb lists it. The V gene is TRBV12-5, the J gene TRBJ1-4; TRBD1 was called by the table and not checked on the DNA. Germline V gene sequence: CDR1 LGHNT, CDR2 FRNRAP. The CDR3 sequence runs 12 residues, both termini included. CDR3 sequence: CASGLVSATGFG.

V and J are TRBV6-5 and TRBJ1-1; 7 bases are a match to TRBD1. Germline V gives CDR1 MNHEY, CDR2 SVGAGI. There are 14 residues in the CDR3. V was clipped by 7 bases and J by 2 bases; unmatched bases: 7. DNA for the CDR3: TGTGCCAGCAAGGTCAGGGGGGCCAACACTGAAGCTTTCTTT. Encoded protein: CASKVRGANTEAFF.

This clone was seen a few times. Other DNA sequences from this sample encode an identical CDR3 as well. The V call is TRBV6-5, the J call TRBJ1-6; 9 positions match TRBD1. V was pared by 2 bases and J by 10 bases, with 3 bases of the junction left unmatched. Germline V gene data show CDR1 as MNHEY and CDR2 as SVGAGI. This CDR3 comprises 14 residues. CDR3 sequence: CASSYRQGESPLHF. CDR3 DNA: TGTGCCAGCAGTTACCGACAGGGGGAATCACCCCTCCACTTT.